Each of the 16 T cell receptor beta chains below was sequenced from the same sample in a study of cytomegalovirus exposure and HLA in healthy donors (dated by TCRdb to between 2016 and 2019). The protocol used for the library was the immunoSEQ multiplex PCR assay. A mixture of 60 forward primers for TCR Vbeta segments and 13 reverse primers for TCR Jbeta segments was used in the multiplex PCR. The table was pulled from immuneACCESS by TCRdb, which kept in-frame rearrangements only. Such tables lose some clones; where checked, under half of the loss comes from unresolved V genes, and the rest has no known cause. The sample table records 200,000 to 250,000 clones; around 89% of these occur just once. The ten largest clonotypes hold more than 0.8% of the sample. Source material: PBMCs. All receptors derive from a young woman in good health and CMV-seronegative.

This clone was seen a single time. V and J are TRBV6-6 and TRBJ2-7, with TRBD1 identical over 8 bases. Germline CDR1 is MNHNY and CDR2 is SVGAGI (reference sequence). J gave up 4 bases and V 6 bases, and 11 bases lay outside the gene matches. The CDR3 totals 15 residues. This chain's CDR3 is CASRRGQAPSYEQYF. The CDR3 DNA reads as TGTGCCAGCAGGCGGGGACAGGCACCGTCTTACGAGCAGTACTTC.

This clone turned up a few times. The CDR3 DNA reads TGTGCCAGCAGTCCACAGGGGGCTCCCTACGAGCAGTACTTC. Translation: CASSPQGAPYEQYF. V is TRBV27 and J is TRBJ2-5, with TRBD1 identical over 9 bases. The J call is doubtful: the DNA matches TRBJ2-7 better. This CDR3 is built from 14 residues. Per the germline V gene, CDR1 is MNHEY and CDR2 is SMNVEV (reference sequence).

This rearrangement joins TRBV5-5 to TRBJ2-5; 8 positions match TRBD1. Germline V gene sequence: CDR1 SGHKS, CDR2 YYEKEE (reference sequence). The CDR3 spans 15 residues. V shed 5 bases and J 1 base; nucleotides not matched to a gene: 7. In DNA form, the CDR3 reads TGTGCCAGCAGTCCGGACAGGGCCGGCCAAGAGACCCAGTACTTC. Protein product: CASSPDRAGQETQYF.

The chain has TRBV4-1 and TRBJ2-1, with D possibly being TRBD1 (5 bases). CDR1 is MGHRA and CDR2 is YSYEKL in the germline V gene. The ends were cut back, 1 base at V and 0 bases at J, with 10 bases in the middle. This CDR3 is 16 amino acids long. CDR3 in DNA: TGCGCCAGCAGCCAAGGACAGATGGCCTCCTACAATGAGCAGTTCTTC. Protein product: CASSQGQMASYNEQFF.

This chain links TRBV6-1 with TRBJ2-5, with a weak D call TRBD1 (6 bases). The CDR3 covers 13 residues. V lost 6 bases, J lost 3 bases, and 11 bases lay in between. Germline CDR1 MNHNS, CDR2 SASEGT. CDR3 nucleotide sequence: TGTGCCAGCAGCCACGGACAGAAAGAGACCCAGTACTTC. Its translation: CASSHGQKETQYF.

The chain is built from TRBV19 and TRBJ2-3; TRBD2 matches at 9 bases. Germline loops: CDR1 LNHDA, CDR2 SQIVND (reference sequence). CDR3 length: 16 amino acids. The trim removed 10 bases at V and 8 bases at J, leaving 19 bases unmatched. The CDR3 loop reads CATTTPGSSGEGTQYF. In DNA form, the CDR3 reads TGTGCCACCACCACACCTGGGTCTAGCGGGGAGGGTACGCAGTATTTT.

J is TRBJ2-7 and V is TRBV5-1; 9 bases fit TRBD1. The junction had 6 bases not matched to a gene; V was cut back by 3 bases and J by 2 bases. This CDR3 is built from 15 residues. From germline, CDR1 is SGHRS and CDR2 YFSETQ. The CDR3 sequence: CASSYGTGLTYEQYF. The CDR3 DNA follows: TGCGCCAGCAGCTACGGGACAGGGCTCACCTACGAGCAGTACTTC.

Only one count was recorded for this clone. The chain uses TRBV6-5 and TRBJ2-1, with D perhaps TRBD2 (6 bases). V lost 10 bases and J 4 bases, leaving 17 bases between the germline ends. Per germline, CDR1 MNHEY and CDR2 SVGAGI. The CDR3 length is 14 residues. The DNA of the CDR3 is TGTGCCACACGGCCCACGGGAGAATACAATGAGCAGTTCTTC. It codes for CATRPTGEYNEQFF.

The V and J genes are TRBV6-5 and TRBJ2-2; no clear D gene. Deletions cut 7 bases from V and 3 bases from J, with 15 bases between. CDR1 and CDR2 (germline): MNHEY, SVGAGI. The CDR3 spans 15 residues. The CDR3 loop is CASMRTRTYTGELFF. CDR3 nucleotide sequence: TGTGCCAGCATGCGTACTCGAACCTACACCGGGGAGCTGTTTTTT.

This chain connects TRBV5-1 to TRBJ1-2; D uncertain. The CDR3 is 15 residues long. The germline V gene has CDR1 SGHRS and CDR2 YFSETQ. V was clipped by 0 bases and J by 0 bases, with 9 bases between them. This chain's CDR3 is CASSLALAANYGYTF. The CDR3 DNA reads as TGCGCCAGCAGCTTGGCCCTGGCCGCTAACTATGGCTACACCTTC.

The chain links TRBV7-7 to TRBJ2-3; D not resolved. Germline V gene lookup returns CDR1 SSHAT and CDR2 FNYEAQ (reference sequence). Trimming removed 5 bases from V and 2 bases from J, with 17 bases in between. CDR3 length: 16 residues. Here the CDR3 reads CASSDSLTKFTDTQYF. CDR3 sequence (DNA): TGTGCCAGCAGCGACTCCTTGACGAAGTTCACAGATACGCAGTATTTT.

V usage is TRBV29-1 and J usage is TRBJ2-7; 10 nucleotides align to TRBD1. J lost 5 bases, V lost 7 bases, and 11 bases had no gene match. The CDR3 is made up of 14 amino acids. Germline CDR1 SQVTM, CDR2 ANQGSEA. CDR3 DNA: TGCAGCGGGGGACAGGGGTTCTCATTCGACGAGCAGTACTTC. It is translated as CSGGQGFSFDEQYF.

This sequence joins TRBV9 and TRBJ2-2; D might be TRBD2 (6 bases). Trimming took off 6 bases at V and 0 bases at J, with 12 bases between the two ends. The CDR3 is 15 amino acids. Germline values: CDR1 SGDLS, CDR2 YYNGEE. The CDR3 DNA reads TGTGCCAGCACCGCCGGGACTCCGAACACCGGGGAGCTGTTTTTT. This sequence encodes CASTAGTPNTGELFF. Filled out from reference TRBV9 and TRBJ2-2, the complete variable domain reads DSGVTQTPKHLITATGQRVTLRCSPRSGDLSVYWYQQSLDQGLQFLIQYYNGEERAKGNILERFSAQQFPDLHSELNLSSLELGDSALYFCASTAGTPNTGELFFGEGSRLTVL.

CDR3 amino acids: CASGTAGNTIYF. Written as DNA, the CDR3 is TGTGCCAGCGGGACAGCTGGAAACACCATATATTTT. This rearrangement joins TRBV5-6 to TRBJ1-3; 7 positions agree with TRBD1. The V and J ends lost 7 bases and 2 bases, in that order; junction bases with no gene match: 0. The CDR3 runs 12 residues. The germline CDR1 and CDR2 sequences are SGHDT and YYEEEE.

CDR3 in amino acids: CASSELGGRRFF. Written as DNA, the CDR3 is TGTGCCAGCAGTGAACTCGGGGGGCGGCGGTTCTTC. The rearrangement uses TRBV2 and TRBJ2-1; weak D call: TRBD2 (7 bases). In germline, CDR1 is SNHLY, CDR2 FYNNEI. The length of the CDR3 is 12 residues. Trimming stripped 2 bases from V and 15 bases from J, with 14 bases between. The entire variable domain, with the rest obtained from reference TRBV2 and TRBJ2-1, is as follows: EPEVTQTPSHQVTQMGQEVILRCVPISNHLYFYWYRQILGQKVEFLVSFYNNEISEKSEIFDDQFSVERPDGSNFTLKIRSTKLEDSAMYFCASSELGGRRFFGPGTRLTVL.

The chain employs TRBV21-1 and TRBJ1-2. TRBV21-1 is a pseudogene. CDR3 length equals 14 residues. Here the CDR3 reads CASSKDARDYGYTF. DNA for the CDR3: TGTGCCAGCAGCAAAGACGCCCGCGACTATGGCTACACCTTC.